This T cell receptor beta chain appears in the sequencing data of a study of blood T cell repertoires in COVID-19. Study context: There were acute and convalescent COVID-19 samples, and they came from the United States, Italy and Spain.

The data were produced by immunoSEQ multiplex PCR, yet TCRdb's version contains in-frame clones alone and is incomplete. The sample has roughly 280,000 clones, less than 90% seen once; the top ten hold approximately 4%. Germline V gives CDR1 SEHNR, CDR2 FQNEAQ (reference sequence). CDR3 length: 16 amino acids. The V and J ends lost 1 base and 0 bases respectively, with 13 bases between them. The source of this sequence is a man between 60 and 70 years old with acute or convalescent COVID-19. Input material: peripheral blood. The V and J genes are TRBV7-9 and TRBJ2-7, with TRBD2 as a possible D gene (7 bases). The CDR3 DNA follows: TGTGCCAGCAGCTTAGTCGGGGGGCTTAGCTCCTACGAGCAGTACTTC. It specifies CASSLVGGLSSYEQYF.